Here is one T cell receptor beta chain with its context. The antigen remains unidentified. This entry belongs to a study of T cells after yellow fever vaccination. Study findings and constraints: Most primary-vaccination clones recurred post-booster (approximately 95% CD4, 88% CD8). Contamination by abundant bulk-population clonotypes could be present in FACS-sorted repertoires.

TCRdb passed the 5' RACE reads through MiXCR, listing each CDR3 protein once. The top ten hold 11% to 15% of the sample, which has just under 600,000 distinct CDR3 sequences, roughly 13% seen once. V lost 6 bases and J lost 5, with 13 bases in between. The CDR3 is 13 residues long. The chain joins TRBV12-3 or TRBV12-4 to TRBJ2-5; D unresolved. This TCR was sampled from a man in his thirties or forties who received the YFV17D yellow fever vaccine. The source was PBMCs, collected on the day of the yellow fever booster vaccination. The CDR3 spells CASSPAVRETQYF. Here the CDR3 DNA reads TGTGCCAGCAGCCCTGCGGTGCGGGAGACCCAGTACTTC.